These 30 T cell receptor beta chains came from one sample sequenced in a study of blood T cell repertoires in COVID-19. TCRdb's table, derived via immunoSEQ multiplex PCR, lists solely in-frame clones and lacks some. This table has about 380,000 clones, more than 80% appearing once. The sample consisted of peripheral blood. These receptors all come from a middle-aged man with acute or convalescent COVID-19.

The rearrangement links TRBV4-2 to TRBJ2-1; TRBD2 aligns across 8 bases. The J segment lost 4 bases and the V segment lost 4 bases, leaving 6 bases of the junction unmatched. This CDR3 comprises 15 residues. The V gene's germline CDR1 is LGHNA and CDR2 YNFKEQ. CDR3 amino acids: CASSRSGGEYNEQFF. The CDR3 nucleotides are TGTGCCAGCAGCCGAAGCGGGGGAGAGTACAATGAGCAGTTCTTC.

J is TRBJ1-1 and V is TRBV27; D remains unclear. The V gene's germline CDR1 is MNHEY and CDR2 SMNVEV (reference sequence). Trimming took off 0 bases at V and 5 bases at J, with 10 bases between the two ends. The CDR3 length is 14 residues. DNA of the CDR3: TGTGCCAGCAGTTTATCATACAGCCGAACTGAAGCTTTCTTT. Translated: CASSLSYSRTEAFF.

This clone was detected only a few times. The chain joins TRBV9 to TRBJ1-2, with D hard to call. V was shortened by 0 bases and J by 8 bases, with 11 bases between the two germline ends. The CDR3 extends over 13 amino acids. CDR1 is SGDLS and CDR2 is YYNGEE in the germline V gene. This CDR3 is CASSVDRVSGYTF. In DNA form, the CDR3 reads TGTGCCAGCAGCGTAGACAGAGTGAGCGGCTACACCTTC.

The rearrangement joins TRBV6-5 to TRBJ1-2; 8 bases align to TRBD1. After removal of 5 bases from V and 4 bases from J, the junction contained 3 bases not matched to a gene. The CDR3 spans 13 residues. Germline CDR1 is MNHEY and CDR2 is SVGAGI. CDR3 residues: CASSTGTGYGYTF. The DNA of the CDR3 is TGTGCCAGCAGTACCGGGACAGGCTATGGCTACACCTTC.

The chain joins TRBV6-2 or TRBV6-3 to TRBJ2-1; tentative D call: TRBD1 (6 bases). Germline-derived CDR1 and CDR2 are MNHEY and SVGEGT. There are 14 residues in the CDR3. Trimming removed 2 bases at V and 9 bases at J, with 14 bases between. CDR3 region: CASSYHGQRAEQFF. DNA for the CDR3: TGTGCCAGCAGTTACCACGGACAGAGGGCTGAGCAGTTCTTC.

V and J are TRBV7-3 and TRBJ2-2, with D unclear. Germline CDR1 and CDR2: SGHTA and FQGTGA. V dropped 2 bases and J dropped 4 bases, with 8 bases sitting between them. The CDR3 loop spans 14 amino acids. CDR3 DNA: TGTGCCAGCAGCTTAGCACTCTCCACCGGGGAGCTGTTTTTT. Protein: CASSLALSTGELFF.

This clone was observed a handful of times. CDR3 protein: CASSIELAAYNEQFF. CDR3 sequence (DNA): TGTGCCAGTAGTATTGAACTAGCGGCCTACAATGAGCAGTTCTTC. The rearrangement uses TRBV19 and TRBJ2-1, with 8 bases lining up with TRBD2. The CDR3 loop spans 15 amino acids. The germline CDR1 and CDR2 sequences are LNHDA and SQIVND (reference sequence). The trim removed 3 bases at V and 2 bases at J, leaving 3 bases unmatched.

The chain links TRBV9 to TRBJ1-5; TRBD1 matches at 7 bases. V trimming: 4 bases; J trimming: 7 bases; junction bases outside the gene matches: 5. Looked up from germline, CDR1 is SGDLS and CDR2 is YYNGEE. This CDR3 comprises 13 residues. The CDR3 nucleotides are TGTGCCAGCAGCCGACAGGGCAGGCAGCCCCAGCATTTT. It is translated as CASSRQGRQPQHF.

The J gene is TRBJ1-2, the V gene TRBV4-1; D is undetermined. Germline V gene data show CDR1 as MGHRA and CDR2 as YSYEKL. The CDR3 sequence is 15 residues long. Between the trimmed V and J ends, which lost 4 bases and 6 bases, there was a span of 18 bases. The CDR3 spells CASSPIPPVGNGYTF. The CDR3 region has the DNA TGCGCCAGCAGCCCTATCCCGCCAGTCGGGAATGGCTACACCTTC.

CDR3 sequence reads: CASSLGPTVLNTEAFF. In DNA form, the CDR3 reads TGTGCCAGCAGCTTAGGCCCTACAGTGCTGAACACTGAAGCTTTCTTT. The chain is built from TRBV7-3 and TRBJ1-1; D uncertain. The CDR3 has 16 residues. V was pared by 2 bases and J by 0 bases, with 13 bases between. The V gene's germline CDR1 is SGHTA and CDR2 FQGTGA.

The gene calls are TRBV27 and TRBJ2-4; TRBD1 matches 7 bases. V dropped 10 bases and J dropped 9; count of bases not matched to a gene: 9. The CDR3 consists of 12 residues. CDR1 and CDR2 from the germline V gene are MNHEY and SMNVEV (reference sequence). CDR3 nucleotides: TGTGCCACCGCCGACAGGGCCCGCATTCAGTACTTC. Amino acid sequence: CATADRARIQYF.

This clone was observed a single time. The chain carries TRBV6-5 and TRBJ2-7; the match to TRBD1 covers 10 bases. The CDR3 runs to 13 residues. With 8 bases clipped from V and 1 base from J, the junction kept 2 bases outside the gene matches. The germline V gene encodes CDR1 MNHEY and CDR2 SVGAGI. CDR3 nucleotide sequence: TGTGCCAGCGGACAGGGGGTTTCCTACGAGCAGTACTTC. Translating it yields CASGQGVSYEQYF.

This chain uses TRBV7-3 with TRBJ1-5; no firm D call. The V end was cut by 1 base, the J end by 7 bases, with 14 bases between. The V gene's germline CDR1 is SGHTA and CDR2 FQGTGA. This CDR3 is 15 amino acids long. The CDR3 nucleotides read TGTGCCAGCAGCTTAAAGACTGGTATCGGGCAGCCCCAGCATTTT. Translating it yields CASSLKTGIGQPQHF.

The rearrangement joins TRBV5-1 to TRBJ2-2, with 7 nucleotides matching TRBD1. Germline-derived CDR1 and CDR2 are SGHRS and YFSETQ. With V trimmed by 7 bases and J by 2 bases, 11 bases remained unmatched. The length of the CDR3 is 16 residues. CDR3 in amino acids: CASDRAVFPNTGELFF. In DNA, the CDR3 is TGCGCCAGCGACAGGGCGGTATTCCCAAACACCGGGGAGCTGTTTTTT.

This chain uses TRBV30 with TRBJ2-4; D might be TRBD1 (7 bases). The CDR3 has 14 amino acids. CDR1 is GTSNPN and CDR2 is SVGIG in the germline V gene (reference sequence). V dropped 3 bases and J dropped 8 bases, with 17 bases sitting between them. CDR3 in amino acids: CAWRDQGGMDIQYF. The CDR3 DNA sequence: TGTGCCTGGAGAGACCAGGGGGGAATGGACATTCAGTACTTC.

The V gene is TRBV9, the J gene TRBJ2-7; 11 bases align to TRBD1. CDR3 length: 15 amino acids. Per germline, CDR1 SGDLS and CDR2 YYNGEE. J lost 4 bases, V lost 4 bases, and 7 bases had no gene match. CDR3 DNA: TGTGCCAGCAGCCCTGGACAGGGGGCGCCTTACGAGCAGTACTTC. Translated, it gives CASSPGQGAPYEQYF.

The table lists this clone with a count of one. The chain recombines TRBV2 with TRBJ2-7; tentative D call: TRBD1 (5 bases). The V gene lost 6 bases and the J gene lost 5 bases, with 23 bases spanning the gap. The CDR3 loop spans 16 amino acids. Germline V CDR1 and CDR2: SNHLY, FYNNEI. The CDR3 DNA reads as TGTGCCAGCAGGTTACAGGCCCTAGTTTGGGTCGACGAGCAGTACTTC. Amino acids: CASRLQALVWVDEQYF.

The chain uses TRBV6-5 and TRBJ1-1; D is uncertain. The CDR3 totals 11 residues. The germline V gene encodes CDR1 MNHEY and CDR2 SVGAGI. V was clipped by 10 bases and J by 3 bases, with 9 bases between them. The CDR3 nucleotides are TGTGCCACCCAAGCGTACACTGAAGCTTTCTTT. It yields the protein CATQAYTEAFF.

The CDR3 loop is CASTLAGGPADTQYF. In DNA form, the CDR3 reads TGTGCCAGCACTCTAGCGGGGGGGCCCGCAGATACGCAGTATTTT. This chain links TRBV7-8 with TRBJ2-3; 12 bases line up with TRBD2. CDR3 length: 15 amino acids. CDR1 is SGHVS and CDR2 is FQNEAQ in the germline V gene. The V gene end was trimmed by 7 bases and the J gene end by 4 bases; junction bases not matched to a gene: 6.

This clone appeared a few times. This sequence joins TRBV9 and TRBJ1-2; 9 nucleotides line up with TRBD1. After removal of 3 bases from V and 4 bases from J, the junction contained 7 bases not matched to a gene. Germline V gives CDR1 SGDLS, CDR2 YYNGEE. CDR3 length: 15 residues. The CDR3 DNA follows: TGTGCCAGCAGCGCGTCACAGGGGGCTCTCTATGGCTACACCTTC. It yields the protein CASSASQGALYGYTF.

This clone has a single count. The chain is built from TRBV12-3 or TRBV12-4 and TRBJ2-1; TRBD2 agrees at 10 bases. The CDR3 loop spans 13 amino acids. Trimming cost V 9 bases and J 6 bases; bases outside gene matches: 5. CDR3 protein: CASTSGVSNEQFF. CDR3 DNA sequence: TGTGCCAGTACTAGCGGGGTTAGCAATGAGCAGTTCTTC.

The chain combines TRBV11-2 with TRBJ1-2, with a possible D match to TRBD1 (5 bases). V shed 5 bases and J shed 5 bases, with 18 bases lying between them. The CDR3 has 15 amino acids. The V gene's germline CDR1 is SGHAT and CDR2 FQNNGV. CDR3 loop: CASSLGGDRPYGYTF. CDR3 in DNA: TGTGCCAGCAGCCTCGGAGGGGACCGACCTTATGGCTACACCTTC.

V is TRBV6-2 or TRBV6-3 and J is TRBJ2-1, with TRBD2 identical over 14 bases. CDR3 size: 17 residues. The trim removed 6 bases at V and 0 bases at J, leaving 4 bases unmatched. Germline V gene data show CDR1 as MNHEY and CDR2 as SVGEGT. CDR3 DNA: TGTGCCAGCAGCACCGGGACTAGCGGGAGCTCCTACAATGAGCAGTTCTTC. Translating it yields CASSTGTSGSSYNEQFF.

The chain employs TRBV2 and TRBJ1-6, with TRBD1 matching 8 bases. The CDR3 has 19 residues. Germline CDR1 reads SNHLY; CDR2 reads FYNNEI. The trim removed 6 bases at V and 7 bases at J, leaving 20 bases unmatched. CDR3 in DNA: TGTGCCAGCAGGGCAAGACAGGGGCGGGTAACCTCGGCCAATTCACCCCTCCACTTT. It specifies CASRARQGRVTSANSPLHF.

This sequence joins TRBV4-3 and TRBJ1-2, with 9 bases aligning to TRBD1. The V gene's germline CDR1 is LGHNA and CDR2 YSLEER. The J segment lost 5 bases and the V segment lost 6 bases, leaving 13 bases of the junction unmatched. The CDR3 runs 16 residues. The CDR3 bases are TGCGCCAGCAGAGGGACAGGGATTTATGGGGCATATGGCTACACCTTC. Amino acid sequence: CASRGTGIYGAYGYTF.

On this clone itself: This same CDR3 is encoded by further DNA sequences in the sample. This sequence joins TRBV6-5 and TRBJ2-7; 7 bases line up with TRBD1. The V gene's germline CDR1 is MNHEY and CDR2 SVGAGI. The CDR3 loop spans 13 amino acids. After removal of 4 bases from V and 6 bases from J, the junction contained 6 bases not matched to a gene. In DNA, the CDR3 is TGTGCCAGCAGTTCACAGGGGTACGGCGAGCAGTACTTC. It specifies CASSSQGYGEQYF.

The rearrangement joins TRBV28 to TRBJ1-6, with D hard to call. The CDR3 covers 15 residues. Germline V CDR1 and CDR2: MDHEN, SYDVKM. V lost 7 bases to trimming and J lost 9 bases, with 19 bases between them. CDR3 amino acids: CASIQGRGGGSPLHF. The DNA of the CDR3 is TGTGCCAGCATTCAAGGGCGCGGAGGAGGTTCACCCCTCCACTTT.

V usage is TRBV30 and J usage is TRBJ2-3; the D gene is possibly TRBD1 (7 bases). The CDR3 sequence is 14 residues long. Per the germline V gene, CDR1 is GTSNPN and CDR2 is SVGIG (reference sequence). V shed 7 bases and J shed 6 bases, with 20 bases lying between them. The CDR3 DNA is TGTGCCTTAAAAGCACAGGGGAGGACCGATACGCAGTATTTT. It encodes CALKAQGRTDTQYF.

The chain carries TRBV7-3 and TRBJ2-2; TRBD1 agrees at 8 bases. Germline V gives CDR1 SGHTA, CDR2 FQGTGA. J was trimmed by 3 bases and V by 4 bases; bases with no gene match: 1. The CDR3 consists of 14 residues. CDR3 bases: TGTGCCAGCAGCTCGACAGGGGACACCGGGGAGCTGTTTTTT. Translation: CASSSTGDTGELFF.

The rearrangement uses TRBV28 and TRBJ2-7, with 7 bases aligning to TRBD2. The germline gives CDR1 MDHEN, CDR2 SYDVKM. V shed 3 bases and J 3 bases; nucleotides not matched to a gene: 2. The CDR3 totals 13 residues. The CDR3 spells CASSFRGGYEQYF. The DNA of the CDR3 is TGTGCCAGCAGTTTCCGCGGGGGCTACGAGCAGTACTTC. Together with reference TRBV28 and TRBJ2-7, the CDR3 gives the full variable domain: DVKVTQSSRYLVKRTGEKVFLECVQDMDHENMFWYRQDPGLGLRLIYFSYDVKMKEKGDIPEGYSVSREKKERFSLILESASTNQTSMYLCASSFRGGYEQYFGPGTRLTVT.